This TCR beta chain was obtained from a study of graft-versus-host responses after intestinal transplantation (TCRdb year 2021). With regard to the full study: The transplants that recipients got were multivisceral, liver-intestinal, or isolated intestinal. Samples from three later patients were sequenced in-house on an Illumina MiSeq with MiXCR processing rather than by the commercial service. Of the approximately 24 intestinal transplant recipients enrolled in the cohort, one of whom was a retransplant, a few patients without pretransplant specimens were excluded. All recipients received anti-thymocyte globulin induction followed by maintenance tacrolimus and steroids for three to four years. To identify alloreactive clones, pre-transplant mixed lymphocyte reaction products were sequenced and compared with unstimulated pre-transplant donor and recipient T cells. Bulk TCR-beta CDR3 sequencing was used to track graft-versus-host and host-versus-graft alloreactive T cell clones in the graft, circulation and bone marrow after intestinal transplantation. A peak of at least 4% donor T cells among recipient peripheral blood mononuclear cells was the definition used for donor T cell macrochimerism.

V drops 0 bases and J drops 10 bases, leaving 5 bases in between. Based on the germline V gene (reference sequence), the CDR1 and CDR2 sequences are SGHNT and YYREEE. From the cysteine up to the phenylalanine, the CDR3 has a length of 12 residues. Only CDR3 DNA is held: 36 bases, read in frame from base 1. Note on this clone: Its antigen is currently not known. One base away there is no much larger clone; base qualities are not given.

In light of the paper, this sample's time point label describes: cells obtained before transplantation from donor or recipient. CD3+CD4+ and CD3+CD8+ populations were FACS-sorted from unstimulated pre-transplant donor and recipient cells taken from spleen or lymph nodes. The protocol used for the library was the immunoSEQ multiplex PCR assay. For most patients, genomic DNA was isolated with the Qiagen DNeasy Blood and Tissue Kit and sent frozen to Adaptive Biotechnologies for TCR sequencing. Adaptive Biotechnologies carried out high-throughput TCR-beta CDR3 sequencing of genomic DNA for most patients. Per the source publication's procedure: Adaptive's ImmunoSEQ software supplied the TCR sequencing data for around 17 patients, while MiXCR and VDJtools were used to process a few other patients. To correct CD4 versus CD8 sorting errors, any sequence found in both subsets at a frequency ratio below 5:1 was removed. CDR3 nucleotide sequences shared by donor and recipient were removed because the origin of these sequences could not be assigned. To count as alloreactive, a clone needed at least 2-fold expansion over unstimulated cells and a minimum CFSE-low frequency of 0.002% (template counts) or 0.001% (read counts). A clone was considered mappable if detected in the sequenced pre-transplant spleen, lymph node, or MLR CFSE-low populations of the donor or recipient. The cumulative frequency of alloreactive clones was calculated as a percentage of all sequences, weighted by copy number. Entries here come from immuneACCESS through TCRdb and include only in-frame sequences with V and J called. Some clones fail to appear in such tables; in the studies checked, an unresolved V gene covers under half of the shortfall, and the cause of the remainder is unknown. The V and J calls and clone size were taken over from that table, and D and trimming were inferred from the DNA. The sample has over 70,000 clones on record, roughly 87% of them singletons. In total, the top ten clones hold about a sixth of the sample.

Summary of the overall study and its limitations: GvH clones were detected in recipient bone marrow, and some of these GvH clones were observed earlier in ileal mucosa or blood, consistent with an intestinal mucosal origin. Conclusions were limited by the relatively low number and heterogeneity of intestinal transplant patients. High GvH to HvG T cell clonal ratios were observed in the allografts of patients with donor T cell macrochimerism. Peak levels of circulating GvH clones were associated with declines in HvG clones early after transplant.

The chain joins TRBV5-4 to TRBJ1-6, with the D segment identity uncertain. The sequencing used unstimulated CD8+ T cells sorted from spleen or lymph node cells, collected before intestinal transplant. This receptor was obtained from a human donor who received an intestinal transplant. CDR3 reads: CASSLGVSPLHF. The bases are TGTGCCAGCAGCTTGGGGGTCTCACCCCTCCACTTT.